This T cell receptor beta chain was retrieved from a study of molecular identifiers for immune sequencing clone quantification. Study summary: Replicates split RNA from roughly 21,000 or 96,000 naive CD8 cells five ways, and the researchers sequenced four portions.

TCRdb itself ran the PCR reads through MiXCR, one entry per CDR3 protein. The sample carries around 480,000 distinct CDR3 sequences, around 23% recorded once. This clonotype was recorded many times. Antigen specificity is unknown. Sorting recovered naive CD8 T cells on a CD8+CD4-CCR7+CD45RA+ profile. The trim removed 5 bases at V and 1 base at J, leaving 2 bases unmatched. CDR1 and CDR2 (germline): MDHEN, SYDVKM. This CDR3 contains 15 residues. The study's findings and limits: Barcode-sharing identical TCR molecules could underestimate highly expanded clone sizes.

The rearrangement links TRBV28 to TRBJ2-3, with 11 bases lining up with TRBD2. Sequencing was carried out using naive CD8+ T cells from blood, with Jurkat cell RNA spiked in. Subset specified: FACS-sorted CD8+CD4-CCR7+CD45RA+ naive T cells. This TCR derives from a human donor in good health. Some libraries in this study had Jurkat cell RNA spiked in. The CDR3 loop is CASSMGLAGTDTQYF. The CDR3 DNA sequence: TGTGCCAGCAGTATGGGACTAGCGGGCACAGATACGCAGTATTTT.